What follows are 26 T cell receptor beta chains derived from one specimen sequenced in a study of blood T cell repertoires in COVID-19. Here immunoSEQ multiplex PCR was the method, and the copy in TCRdb shows in-frame clones only, minus some. This sample has 75,000 to 80,000 clones, with approximately 78% found just once. The material sequenced was peripheral blood. These receptor sequences come from a woman aged 60-75 years with acute or convalescent COVID-19.

The chain has TRBV19 and TRBJ1-2, with D tentatively TRBD1 (6 bases). Germline CDR1 LNHDA, CDR2 SQIVND (reference sequence). The CDR3 extends over 15 amino acids. Deletions cut 5 bases from V and 4 bases from J, with 17 bases between. The CDR3 sequence: CASSPAGGLTYGYTF. Here the CDR3 DNA reads TGTGCCAGTAGTCCCGCGGGGGGGCTCACCTATGGCTACACCTTC.

The gene calls are TRBV30 and TRBJ1-1; 7 nucleotides match TRBD1. This CDR3 is built from 12 residues. CDR1 and CDR2 (germline): GTSNPN, SVGIG (reference sequence). Trimming at V came to 5 bases and at J to 4 bases, leaving 4 bases not matched to a gene. The CDR3 DNA reads as TGTGCCTGGGGACAGGAGGCCACTGAAGCTTTCTTT. Its protein is CAWGQEATEAFF.

This clone was recorded a few times. The V call is TRBV18, the J call TRBJ1-1; D may be TRBD1 (6 bases). The CDR3 length is 16 residues. V shed 3 bases and J shed 2 bases, with 16 bases lying between them. Germline values: CDR1 KGHSH, CDR2 LQKENI. The CDR3 sequence: CASSPNGGALNTEAFF. DNA of the CDR3: TGTGCCAGCTCACCCAATGGGGGGGCGCTTAACACTGAAGCTTTCTTT.

About this clone itself: The limits of the CDR3 on the DNA are not certain, so only TCRdb's listed CDR3 is given. The chain links TRBV6-5 to TRBJ1-4. Germline V gene lookup returns CDR1 MNHEY and CDR2 SVGAGI. The CDR3 has 15 amino acids, counting both end residues. Here the CDR3 reads CASSSSIGGKEKLFF.

The V and J genes are TRBV3-1 (or the pseudogene TRBV3-2) and TRBJ1-4; D unclear. Trimming stripped 0 bases from V and 7 bases from J, with 15 bases between. The CDR3 extends over 16 amino acids. Germline V lookup: CDR1 LGHDT, CDR2 YNNKEL (reference sequence). CDR3 nucleotides: TGTGCCAGCAGCCAAGAGATCGGGGAAAGAGGTGAAAAACTGTTTTTT. Translation: CASSQEIGERGEKLFF.

There are a few counts of this clone. The chain links TRBV2 to TRBJ1-5; 10 nucleotides match TRBD1. The CDR3 sequence is 16 residues long. V lost 5 bases, J lost 6 bases, and 10 bases stayed unmatched. From germline, CDR1 is SNHLY and CDR2 FYNNEI. The CDR3 loop is CASSWGTGVGGQPQHF. For the CDR3, the DNA is TGTGCCAGCAGTTGGGGGACAGGGGTGGGAGGTCAGCCCCAGCATTTT.

The chain uses TRBV19 and TRBJ2-7; D may be TRBD1 (7 bases). V lost 1 base, J lost 3 bases, and 16 bases lay in between. The CDR3 runs to 16 residues. Germline V gene data show CDR1 as LNHDA and CDR2 as SQIVND (reference sequence). DNA for the CDR3: TGTGCCAGTAGTATAGGAGGTGGGCAGGGGGGCTACGAGCAGTACTTC. Translated, it gives CASSIGGGQGGYEQYF.

This chain connects TRBV27 to TRBJ2-7, with 9 nucleotides matching TRBD1. CDR1 is MNHEY and CDR2 is SMNVEV in the germline V gene (reference sequence). CDR3 length equals 16 residues. V shed 6 bases and J 5 bases; nucleotides not matched to a gene: 14. CDR3 coding DNA: TGTGCCAGCAGCCTACAATCCGGGACAGGGATGCACGAGCAGTACTTC. Encoded protein: CASSLQSGTGMHEQYF.

The chain combines TRBV30 with TRBJ1-1; the match to TRBD1 covers 11 bases. CDR1 is GTSNPN, CDR2 SVGIG, per germline (reference sequence). The CDR3 runs to 14 residues. The V gene end was trimmed by 3 bases and the J gene end by 3 bases; junction bases not matched to a gene: 3. CDR3 sequence: CAWRGQGGYTEAFF. The DNA for the CDR3 is TGTGCCTGGAGGGGACAGGGGGGGTACACTGAAGCTTTCTTT.

The J gene is TRBJ1-1, the V gene TRBV5-1; D not certain. This CDR3 has 14 amino acids. Germline V CDR1 and CDR2: SGHRS, YFSETQ. Trimming left V 0 bases short and J 3 bases short, with 9 bases between. CDR3 protein: CASSLEGEDTEAFF. The CDR3 bases are TGCGCCAGCAGCTTGGAGGGAGAGGACACTGAAGCTTTCTTT. Together with reference TRBV5-1 and TRBJ1-1, the CDR3 gives the full variable domain: KAGVTQTPRYLIKTRGQQVTLSCSPISGHRSVSWYQQTPGQGLQFLFEYFSETQRNKGNFPGRFSGRQFSNSRSEMNVSTLELGDSALYLCASSLEGEDTEAFFGQGTRLTVV.

The V call is TRBV24-1, the J call TRBJ2-3, with D possibly being TRBD1 (6 bases). In germline, CDR1 is KGHDR, CDR2 SFDVKD. V was shortened by 3 bases and J by 3 bases, with 21 bases between the two germline ends. This CDR3 spans 18 amino acids. Here the CDR3 DNA reads TGTGCCACCAGTGATCCAAAGCTTGACAGGCGGAGGACAGATACGCAGTATTTT. It specifies CATSDPKLDRRRTDTQYF.

The rearrangement links TRBV2 to TRBJ1-2; TRBD1 matches at 7 bases. V shed 6 bases, J shed 2 bases, and the junction held 9 bases outside the gene matches. Germline CDR1 reads SNHLY; CDR2 reads FYNNEI. The CDR3 is 15 amino acids. The CDR3 DNA is TGTGCCAGCAGAGAGTTTAGGGGACAGAACTATGGCTACACCTTC. Translating gives CASREFRGQNYGYTF.

The CDR3 reads CASSSLNGGTTEAFF. The CDR3 DNA reads as TGCGCCAGCAGCTCCCTAAACGGGGGAACCACTGAAGCTTTCTTT. The chain recombines TRBV5-1 with TRBJ1-1, with a possible D match to TRBD1 (5 bases). The germline V and J ends were trimmed by 3 bases and 4 bases, with 16 bases remaining between them. The CDR3 loop spans 15 amino acids. The germline gives CDR1 SGHRS, CDR2 YFSETQ.

The rearrangement uses TRBV27 and TRBJ2-3; 10 bases fit TRBD1. This CDR3 region has 15 residues. The trim removed 5 bases at V and 3 bases at J, leaving 5 bases unmatched. Germline V CDR1 and CDR2: MNHEY, SMNVEV (reference sequence). DNA of the CDR3: TGTGCCAGCAGTCTTCGACAGGGGGCGACAGATACGCAGTATTTT. Translating gives CASSLRQGATDTQYF.

The CDR3 region is CASSQARTGRVTEAFF. CDR3 in DNA: TGTGCCAGCAGCCAAGCCCGGACGGGAAGGGTTACTGAAGCTTTCTTT. The rearrangement joins TRBV3-1 (or the pseudogene TRBV3-2) to TRBJ1-1; D unclear. Germline V gives CDR1 LGHDT, CDR2 YNNKEL (reference sequence). Trimming cost V 1 base and J 5 bases, with 17 bases left between them. The CDR3 covers 16 residues.

J is TRBJ2-5 and V is TRBV5-1; 10 nucleotides align to TRBD1. This CDR3 is built from 13 residues. V lost 0 bases to trimming and J lost 9 bases; unmatched junction nucleotides: 2. Germline-derived CDR1 and CDR2 are SGHRS and YFSETQ. The CDR3: CASSLGTGGAQYF. The CDR3 nucleotides are TGCGCCAGCAGCTTGGGGACAGGGGGGGCCCAGTACTTC.

The chain employs TRBV11-2 and TRBJ1-4; 7 positions agree with TRBD1. CDR1 is SGHAT and CDR2 is FQNNGV in the germline V gene. J gave up 1 base and V 5 bases, and 4 bases lay outside the gene matches. This CDR3 comprises 15 residues. The DNA of the CDR3 is TGTGCCAGCAGCCGAGGGGACAGAACTAATGAAAAACTGTTTTTT. It encodes CASSRGDRTNEKLFF.

This chain links TRBV5-1 with TRBJ2-1; TRBD1 aligns across 9 bases. V trimming: 0 bases; J trimming: 7 bases; junction bases outside the gene matches: 5. Germline V gives CDR1 SGHRS, CDR2 YFSETQ. The CDR3 spans 15 residues. For the CDR3, the DNA is TGCGCCAGCAGCTTGGAACAGGGGGCGAGAAATGAGCAGTTCTTC. Amino acid sequence: CASSLEQGARNEQFF.

The V call is TRBV5-1, the J call TRBJ1-3, with D possibly matching TRBD1 (6 bases). There are 15 residues in the CDR3. V was clipped by 4 bases and J by 3 bases, with 14 bases between them. CDR1 is SGHRS, CDR2 YFSETQ, per germline. DNA of the CDR3: TGCGCCAGCAGCAGATCACAGGGAGATGGAAACACCATATATTTT. Translation gives CASSRSQGDGNTIYF. Full variable domain (remainder filled in from reference TRBV5-1 and TRBJ1-3): KAGVTQTPRYLIKTRGQQVTLSCSPISGHRSVSWYQQTPGQGLQFLFEYFSETQRNKGNFPGRFSGRQFSNSRSEMNVSTLELGDSALYLCASSRSQGDGNTIYFGEGSWLTVV.

This clone came up once. The gene calls are TRBV5-1 and TRBJ2-7; 8 bases match TRBD1. The CDR3 runs 20 residues. The V gene's germline CDR1 is SGHRS and CDR2 YFSETQ. Trimming at V came to 2 bases and at J to 0 bases, leaving 19 bases not matched to a gene. This chain's CDR3 is CASSFLQGASFSGSSYEQYF. Here the CDR3 DNA reads TGCGCCAGCAGCTTTCTGCAGGGGGCTAGTTTCAGTGGTTCCTCCTACGAGCAGTACTTC. The variable domain in full, with the rest retrieved from reference TRBV5-1 and TRBJ2-7, is KAGVTQTPRYLIKTRGQQVTLSCSPISGHRSVSWYQQTPGQGLQFLFEYFSETQRNKGNFPGRFSGRQFSNSRSEMNVSTLELGDSALYLCASSFLQGASFSGSSYEQYFGPGTRLTVT.

The chain links TRBV9 to TRBJ1-4; 9 nucleotides align to TRBD1. V lost 3 bases and J lost 8; bases outside the gene matches: 5. The CDR3 has 14 amino acids. Per germline, CDR1 SGDLS and CDR2 YYNGEE. DNA of the CDR3: TGTGCCAGCAGCGGACAGGGGGGCCAAGAAAAACTGTTTTTT. Translated, it gives CASSGQGGQEKLFF.

The chain joins TRBV7-9 to TRBJ2-5; 7 bases align to TRBD2. The CDR3 spans 16 residues. Germline V gene lookup returns CDR1 SEHNR and CDR2 FQNEAQ (reference sequence). The J segment lost 0 bases and the V segment lost 7 bases, leaving 11 bases of the junction unmatched. CDR3 sequence reads: CASIARGGGYQETQYF. In nucleotides, the CDR3 is TGTGCCAGCATCGCCCGGGGCGGGGGATACCAAGAGACCCAGTACTTC.

The chain combines TRBV21-1 with TRBJ2-7; TRBD1, the D gene given by the table, was not confirmed from the DNA. TRBV21-1 is a pseudogene locus. This CDR3 has 16 amino acids. The CDR3 is CASSKLVWGRLYEQYV. CDR3 DNA sequence: TGTGCCAGCAGCAAATTGGTTTGGGGCAGGCTCTACGAGCAGTACGTC.

V usage is TRBV18 and J usage is TRBJ2-7; 9 bases are a match to TRBD1. The CDR3 spans 16 residues. Germline V lookup: CDR1 KGHSH, CDR2 LQKENI. The junction had 8 bases not matched to a gene; V was cut back by 3 bases and J by 2 bases. Written as DNA, the CDR3 is TGTGCCAGCTCACCTTCTCCGGACAGGGGCCCCTACGAGCAGTACTTC. This translates into CASSPSPDRGPYEQYF.

The rearrangement joins TRBV5-5 to TRBJ2-4; possibly TRBD2 for D (6 bases). The germline V gene encodes CDR1 SGHKS and CDR2 YYEKEE (reference sequence). The CDR3 totals 14 residues. Trimming took 3 bases from V and 7 from J, leaving 14 bases between them. In DNA form, the CDR3 reads TGTGCCAGCAGCTCGGGACTCGGCGAGAACATTCAGTACTTC. Encoded protein: CASSSGLGENIQYF.

J is TRBJ1-2 and V is TRBV19; TRBD1 matches 8 bases. The V and J ends lost 4 bases and 7 bases, in that order; junction bases with no gene match: 5. This CDR3 spans 13 amino acids. The germline CDR1 and CDR2 sequences are LNHDA and SQIVND (reference sequence). The CDR3, as DNA: TGTGCCAGTAGTACGAATGACAGGGGTGGCTACACCTTC. As protein: CASSTNDRGGYTF.